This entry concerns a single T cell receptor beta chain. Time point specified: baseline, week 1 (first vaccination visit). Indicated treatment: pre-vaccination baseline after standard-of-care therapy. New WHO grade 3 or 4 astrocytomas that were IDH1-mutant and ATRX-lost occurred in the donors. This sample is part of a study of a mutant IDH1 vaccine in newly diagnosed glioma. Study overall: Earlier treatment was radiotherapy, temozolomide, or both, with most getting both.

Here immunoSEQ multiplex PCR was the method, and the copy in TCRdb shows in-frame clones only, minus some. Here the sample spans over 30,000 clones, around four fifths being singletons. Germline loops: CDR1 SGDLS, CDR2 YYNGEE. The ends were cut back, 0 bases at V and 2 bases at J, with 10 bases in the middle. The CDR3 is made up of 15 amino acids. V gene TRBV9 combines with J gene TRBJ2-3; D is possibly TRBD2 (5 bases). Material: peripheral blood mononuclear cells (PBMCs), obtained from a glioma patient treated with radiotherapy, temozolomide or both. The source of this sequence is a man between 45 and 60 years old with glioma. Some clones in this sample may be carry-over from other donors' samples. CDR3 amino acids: CASSVGTLYTDTQYF. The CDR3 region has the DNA TGTGCCAGCAGCGTAGGGACTCTTTACACAGATACGCAGTATTTT.